These T cell receptor beta chains were read from a single sample in a study of Ad26.COV2.S vaccination and SARS-CoV-2 variants. The repertoire was sequenced with immunoSEQ multiplex PCR; TCRdb's copy has only in-frame clones and lacks some. The sample holds 300,000 to 400,000 clones, about 87% seen once. The starting material was peripheral blood, obtained in a trial of Ad26.COV2.S vaccine versus placebo. The receptors shown here come from a person between 18 and 65 years old who received the Ad26.COV2.S COVID-19 vaccine or a placebo. The CDR3 runs from the conserved cysteine through the conserved F or W. Fields, in order: J gene, D gene, clone size, V gene, CDR3 protein, CDR3 DNA. D genes are given only for firm matches. Part of the rows lack a size; the others show once, few, many or a class for expanded clones.

j_call: TRBJ1-2; d_call: TRBD1; clone_size: NA; v_call: TRBV12-3/TRBV12-4; cdr3_aa: CASSSDRADGYTF; cdr3_nt: TGTGCCAGCAGTTCCGACAGGGCGGACGGCTACACCTTC
j_call: TRBJ2-1; d_call: NA; clone_size: NA; v_call: TRBV7-3; cdr3_aa: CASSLTPYTGSDEQFF; cdr3_nt: TGTGCCAGCAGCTTAACGCCCTACACAGGGTCCGATGAGCAGTTCTTC
j_call: TRBJ2-7; d_call: NA; clone_size: NA; v_call: TRBV7-2; cdr3_aa: CASSASGTGFYEQYF; cdr3_nt: TGTGCCAGCAGCGCCTCGGGGACCGGTTTCTACGAGCAGTACTTC
j_call: TRBJ2-1; d_call: NA; clone_size: NA; v_call: TRBV7-8; cdr3_aa: CATGLSYNEQFF; cdr3_nt: TGTGCCACCGGCCTATCCTACAATGAGCAGTTCTTC
j_call: TRBJ1-2; d_call: NA; clone_size: NA; v_call: TRBV10-3; cdr3_aa: CAITAPDRSAGGYTF; cdr3_nt: TGTGCCATCACCGCCCCGGACAGATCGGCGGGGGGCTACACCTTC
j_call: TRBJ1-3; d_call: NA; clone_size: NA; v_call: TRBV19; cdr3_aa: CASSVGGLAGNTIYF; cdr3_nt: TGTGCCAGTAGTGTCGGAGGGCTTGCTGGAAACACCATATATTTT
j_call: TRBJ2-2; d_call: NA; clone_size: NA; v_call: TRBV6-5; cdr3_aa: CASSYSVHTNTGELFF; cdr3_nt: TGTGCCAGCAGTTACTCGGTACACACGAACACCGGGGAGCTGTTTTTT
j_call: TRBJ1-5; d_call: NA; clone_size: NA; v_call: TRBV4-2; cdr3_aa: CASSPNQVNQPQHF; cdr3_nt: TGTGCCAGCAGCCCGAACCAGGTAAATCAGCCCCAGCATTTT
j_call: TRBJ2-7; d_call: NA; clone_size: NA; v_call: TRBV4-2; cdr3_aa: CASSQRRTLSYEQYF; cdr3_nt: TGTGCCAGCAGCCAACGACGGACACTCTCCTACGAGCAGTACTTC
j_call: TRBJ2-1; d_call: NA; clone_size: NA; v_call: TRBV27; cdr3_aa: CASSLEVPYVGGALAHEQFF; cdr3_nt: TGTGCCAGCAGTCTTGAGGTCCCCTACGTTGGGGGGGCGCTTGCCCATGAGCAGTTCTTC
j_call: TRBJ2-7; d_call: TRBD1; clone_size: NA; v_call: TRBV9; cdr3_aa: CASSASGTGLEQYF; cdr3_nt: TGTGCCAGCAGCGCCTCCGGGACAGGGCTCGAGCAGTACTTC
j_call: TRBJ1-6; d_call: TRBD1; clone_size: few; v_call: TRBV5-6; cdr3_aa: CASSLTGTDSPLHF; cdr3_nt: TGTGCCAGCAGCCTGACAGGGACGGATTCACCCCTCCACTTT
j_call: TRBJ2-1; d_call: TRBD1; clone_size: NA; v_call: TRBV20-1; cdr3_aa: CSASGTASYNEQFF; cdr3_nt: TGCAGTGCTAGTGGGACAGCTTCCTACAATGAGCAGTTCTTC
j_call: TRBJ2-2; d_call: NA; clone_size: NA; v_call: TRBV2; cdr3_aa: CASSELNNANTGELFF; cdr3_nt: TGTGCCAGCAGTGAACTAAACAATGCGAACACCGGGGAGCTGTTTTTT
j_call: TRBJ2-1; d_call: TRBD2; clone_size: NA; v_call: TRBV15; cdr3_aa: CATRSGLAGGFYNEQFF; cdr3_nt: TGTGCCACCAGGTCGGGACTAGCGGGGGGCTTCTACAATGAGCAGTTCTTC
j_call: TRBJ2-4; d_call: TRBD2; clone_size: NA; v_call: TRBV5-4; cdr3_aa: CASSPLAGGLAKNIQYF; cdr3_nt: TGTGCCAGCAGCCCCCTAGCGGGGGGGCTAGCCAAAAACATTCAGTACTTC
j_call: TRBJ1-5; d_call: TRBD1; clone_size: NA; v_call: TRBV19; cdr3_aa: CATRGQGAGQPQHF; cdr3_nt: TGTGCCACCCGAGGTCAGGGGGCAGGTCAGCCCCAGCATTTT
j_call: TRBJ1-1; d_call: NA; clone_size: NA; v_call: TRBV3-1/TRBV3-2; cdr3_aa: CASSQVPGVGTEAFF; cdr3_nt: TGTGCCAGCAGCCAAGTTCCGGGGGTCGGGACTGAAGCTTTCTTT
j_call: TRBJ2-7; d_call: NA; clone_size: NA; v_call: TRBV6-2/TRBV6-3; cdr3_aa: CASSFAYEQYF; cdr3_nt: TGTGCCAGCAGTTTTGCCTACGAGCAGTACTTC
j_call: TRBJ2-1; d_call: NA; clone_size: NA; v_call: TRBV19; cdr3_aa: CASTLGGANEQFF; cdr3_nt: TGTGCCAGTACCTTAGGGGGGGCGAATGAGCAGTTCTTC
j_call: TRBJ2-7; d_call: NA; clone_size: NA; v_call: TRBV12-5; cdr3_aa: CASGFRGTQYF; cdr3_nt: TGTGCTAGTGGTTTTAGGGGGACGCAGTACTTC
j_call: TRBJ1-1; d_call: NA; clone_size: NA; v_call: TRBV9; cdr3_aa: CASSVNSGNTEAFF; cdr3_nt: TGTGCCAGCAGCGTAAATTCAGGGAACACTGAAGCTTTCTTT
j_call: TRBJ1-1; d_call: NA; clone_size: NA; v_call: TRBV4-2; cdr3_aa: CASSQDTGDTEAFF; cdr3_nt: TGTGCCAGCAGCCAAGATACCGGGGACACTGAAGCTTTCTTT
j_call: TRBJ2-5; d_call: TRBD1; clone_size: NA; v_call: TRBV6-1; cdr3_aa: CASSESSGVYGQDQETQYF; cdr3_nt: TGTGCCAGCAGTGAATCTAGTGGGGTATATGGACAGGACCAAGAGACCCAGTACTTC
j_call: TRBJ2-2; d_call: NA; clone_size: NA; v_call: TRBV5-1; cdr3_aa: CASSPDRGASGELFF; cdr3_nt: TGCGCCAGCAGCCCCGACCGAGGGGCCAGCGGGGAGCTGTTTTTT
j_call: TRBJ1-5; d_call: NA; clone_size: NA; v_call: TRBV24-1; cdr3_aa: CATSDGVNQPQHF; cdr3_nt: TGTGCCACCAGTGATGGGGTCAATCAGCCCCAGCATTTT
j_call: TRBJ1-3; d_call: TRBD1; clone_size: NA; v_call: TRBV6-2/TRBV6-3; cdr3_aa: CASSETGVGNTIYF; cdr3_nt: TGTGCCAGCAGTGAGACAGGGGTCGGAAACACCATATATTTT
j_call: TRBJ1-1; d_call: NA; clone_size: NA; v_call: TRBV11-2; cdr3_aa: CASSLGRGGTEAFF; cdr3_nt: TGTGCCAGCAGCTTAGGACGGGGTGGAACTGAAGCTTTCTTT
j_call: TRBJ2-1; d_call: NA; clone_size: NA; v_call: TRBV5-1; cdr3_aa: CASSSPRQGLSYNEQFF; cdr3_nt: TGCGCCAGCAGCTCGCCACGACAGGGACTATCCTACAATGAGCAGTTCTTC
j_call: TRBJ2-5; d_call: NA; clone_size: NA; v_call: TRBV11-2; cdr3_aa: CASSFGTGNQETQYF; cdr3_nt: TGTGCCAGCAGCTTCGGGACGGGAAATCAAGAGACCCAGTACTTC
j_call: TRBJ1-1; d_call: NA; clone_size: NA; v_call: TRBV4-3; cdr3_aa: CASSQDSQEGTEAFF; cdr3_nt: TGCGCCAGCAGCCAAGATAGCCAGGAGGGGACTGAAGCTTTCTTT
j_call: TRBJ2-2; d_call: NA; clone_size: NA; v_call: TRBV6-5; cdr3_aa: CASYLGVRLFF; cdr3_nt: TGTGCCAGCTACCTCGGGGTGAGGCTGTTTTTT
j_call: TRBJ2-2; d_call: NA; clone_size: once; v_call: TRBV7-8; cdr3_aa: CASSSMDSTGELFF; cdr3_nt: TGTGCCAGCAGCTCGATGGACAGCACCGGGGAGCTGTTTTTT
j_call: TRBJ1-2; d_call: NA; clone_size: NA; v_call: TRBV5-4; cdr3_aa: CASSLKGGTHGYTF; cdr3_nt: TGTGCCAGCAGCTTGAAAGGGGGTACTCATGGCTACACCTTC
j_call: TRBJ2-7; d_call: TRBD2; clone_size: once; v_call: TRBV5-1; cdr3_aa: CASSPGLAEGEQYF; cdr3_nt: TGCGCCAGCAGCCCGGGACTAGCGGAAGGCGAGCAGTACTTC
j_call: TRBJ2-2; d_call: TRBD1; clone_size: NA; v_call: TRBV5-4; cdr3_aa: CASSYGQGAWTGELFF; cdr3_nt: TGTGCCAGCAGTTATGGACAGGGGGCGTGGACCGGGGAGCTGTTTTTT
j_call: TRBJ1-1; d_call: TRBD1; clone_size: once; v_call: TRBV7-2; cdr3_aa: CASSLGQGRYTEAFF; cdr3_nt: TGTGCCAGCAGCTTAGGACAGGGGCGTTATACTGAAGCTTTCTTT
j_call: TRBJ1-6; d_call: TRBD1; clone_size: NA; v_call: TRBV10-1; cdr3_aa: CASSEPHPTGPPKYNSPLHF; cdr3_nt: TGCGCCAGCAGTGAGCCCCACCCGACAGGGCCCCCGAAATATAATTCACCCCTCCACTTT
j_call: TRBJ2-1; d_call: NA; clone_size: NA; v_call: TRBV9; cdr3_aa: CASSVEGINNEQFF; cdr3_nt: TGTGCCAGCAGCGTAGAAGGGATCAACAATGAGCAGTTCTTC